The 25 T cell receptor beta chains listed next were all sequenced from one sample in a study of blood T cell repertoires in COVID-19. The method was immunoSEQ multiplex PCR; TCRdb's version includes in-frame clones alone and lacks a portion of them. The data contain 200,000 to 250,000 clones, around nine tenths of them singletons. The specimen was peripheral blood. The receptors derive from a man aged 18 to 35 with active or convalescent COVID-19.

The chain joins TRBV30 to TRBJ2-7; TRBD2 matches at 10 bases. The CDR3 contains 14 residues. The V gene's germline CDR1 is GTSNPN and CDR2 SVGIG (reference sequence). Unmatched junction bases numbered 10, after V lost 7 bases and J lost 4 bases. The CDR3 DNA follows: TGTGCCTCTAGCGGGCTAGCGGGGGTTTACGAGCAGTACTTC. It encodes CASSGLAGVYEQYF.

J is TRBJ1-2 and V is TRBV28, with 8 bases matching TRBD1. The germline gives CDR1 MDHEN, CDR2 SYDVKM. The V gene end was trimmed by 5 bases and the J gene end by 8 bases; junction bases not matched to a gene: 7. This CDR3 spans 13 amino acids. CDR3 bases: TGTGCCAGCAGTCTGGGACAGGTTGGGGGCTACACCTTC. This codes for CASSLGQVGGYTF.

The CDR3 DNA sequence: TGTGCCAGCTCACCACAAGTCTCGGTGACGAGGGACAATCGAAGGGGCGAGCAGTACTTC. Amino acid sequence: CASSPQVSVTRDNRRGEQYF. The J gene is TRBJ2-7, the V gene TRBV18; weak D call: TRBD1 (6 bases). The CDR3 has 20 amino acids. Germline CDR1 reads KGHSH; CDR2 reads LQKENI. Trimming took off 1 base at V and 6 bases at J, with 31 bases between the two ends.

This clone appeared a single time. The chain has TRBV10-2 and TRBJ1-2; 7 nucleotides agree with TRBD1. V lost 6 bases and J lost 6; bases outside the gene matches: 7. The CDR3 spans 13 residues. The germline V gene has CDR1 WSHSY and CDR2 SAAADI. CDR3 loop: CASRMTGFDGYTF. DNA for the CDR3: TGCGCCAGCAGAATGACAGGGTTCGATGGCTACACCTTC.

About this clone: The same CDR3 is also encoded by other DNA sequences in this sample. The chain recombines TRBV5-1 with TRBJ1-2, with 8 bases aligning to TRBD1. V shed 0 bases, J shed 4 bases, and the junction held 2 bases outside the gene matches. In germline, CDR1 is SGHRS, CDR2 YFSETQ. The CDR3 consists of 14 residues. CDR3 loop: CASSLGTGPYGYTF. In DNA, the CDR3 is TGCGCCAGCAGCTTGGGGACAGGGCCCTATGGCTACACCTTC.

This clone has more than one count but fewer than ten. The chain carries TRBV27 and TRBJ1-1; no clear D. CDR1 MNHEY and CDR2 SMNVEV come from the germline V gene (reference sequence). The ends were cut back, 0 bases at V and 2 bases at J, with 4 bases in the middle. The CDR3 totals 13 residues. In DNA form, the CDR3 reads TGTGCCAGCAGTTTATCCCCTAACACTGAAGCTTTCTTT. This encodes CASSLSPNTEAFF.

J is TRBJ2-3 and V is TRBV19; perhaps TRBD1 as D (6 bases). The CDR3 runs to 15 residues. CDR1 and CDR2 (germline): LNHDA, SQIVND (reference sequence). The ends were cut back, 4 bases at V and 0 bases at J, with 11 bases in the middle. Here the CDR3 DNA reads TGTGCCAGTAGTACCCCAGGGGCCAGCACAGATACGCAGTATTTT. Residues: CASSTPGASTDTQYF. Using reference TRBV19 and TRBJ2-3 for the parts outside the CDR3, the full variable domain is DGGITQSPKYLFRKEGQNVTLSCEQNLNHDAMYWYRQDPGQGLRLIYYSQIVNDFQKGDIAEGYSVSREKKESFPLTVTSAQKNPTAFYLCASSTPGASTDTQYFGPGTRLTVL.

This clone was detected once. The chain uses TRBV6-2 or TRBV6-3 and TRBJ1-5; TRBD1 aligns across 10 bases. The CDR3 covers 19 residues. CDR1 and CDR2 from the germline V gene are MNHEY and SVGEGT. With 0 bases clipped from V and 4 bases from J, the junction kept 12 bases outside the gene matches. The DNA of the CDR3 is TGTGCCAGCAGTTACTCCCTGGGAAGGACAGGGGGACAAAATCAGCCCCAGCATTTT. Encoded protein: CASSYSLGRTGGQNQPQHF.

The rearrangement uses TRBV9 and TRBJ2-5, with D maybe TRBD2 (6 bases). V was pared by 2 bases and J by 3 bases, with 14 bases between. This CDR3 region has 15 residues. The germline CDR1 and CDR2 sequences are SGDLS and YYNGEE. The CDR3 region has the DNA TGTGCCAGCAGCGTCACCGGGACTTTGAAAGAGACCCAGTACTTC. It translates to CASSVTGTLKETQYF.

This clone was seen a handful of times. This sequence joins TRBV15 and TRBJ1-4; 10 nucleotides align to TRBD1. CDR1 and CDR2 (germline): LNHNV, YYDKDF (reference sequence). V was pared by 4 bases and J by 6 bases, with 8 bases of the junction left unmatched. This CDR3 has 16 amino acids. Here the CDR3 DNA reads TGTGCCACCAGCACACCGGGACAGGGGTCGGATGAAAAACTGTTTTTT. Translated: CATSTPGQGSDEKLFF.

J is TRBJ2-1 and V is TRBV9, with unresolved D. The germline gives CDR1 SGDLS, CDR2 YYNGEE. Trimming removed 0 bases from V and 0 bases from J, with 10 bases in between. The CDR3 totals 16 residues. In DNA form, the CDR3 reads TGTGCCAGCAGCGTAGGAAGCCGAAGCTCCTACAATGAGCAGTTCTTC. This sequence encodes CASSVGSRSSYNEQFF.

The chain has TRBV7-9 and TRBJ1-2; tentatively, D is TRBD1 (5 bases). The CDR3 has 13 amino acids. The V gene lost 2 bases and the J gene lost 3 bases, with 7 bases spanning the gap. The V gene's germline CDR1 is SEHNR and CDR2 FQNEAQ (reference sequence). The CDR3 sequence is CASSLRGDYGYTF. The CDR3 DNA sequence: TGTGCCAGCAGCTTAAGGGGTGACTATGGCTACACCTTC.

The rearrangement links TRBV5-1 to TRBJ1-2; 7 nucleotides match TRBD1. Germline loops: CDR1 SGHRS, CDR2 YFSETQ. This CDR3 region has 14 residues. The trim removed 3 bases at V and 9 bases at J, leaving 11 bases unmatched. CDR3 loop: CASSSWDSGQSYTF. For the CDR3, the DNA is TGCGCCAGCAGCTCCTGGGACAGCGGCCAAAGCTACACCTTC.

The chain is built from TRBV7-9 and TRBJ2-3; possibly TRBD2 for D (5 bases). This CDR3 region has 15 residues. V dropped 0 bases and J dropped 4 bases, with 11 bases sitting between them. Germline V gives CDR1 SEHNR, CDR2 FQNEAQ (reference sequence). The CDR3 here is CASSLAGSGPDTQYF. The CDR3 DNA sequence: TGTGCCAGCAGCTTAGCGGGGAGCGGACCAGATACGCAGTATTTT.

The chain is built from TRBV5-4 and TRBJ1-1; D unresolved. Between the trimmed V and J ends, which lost 4 bases and 0 bases, there was a span of 13 bases. Germline V gene sequence: CDR1 SGHNT, CDR2 YYREEE (reference sequence). The CDR3 spans 15 residues. The CDR3: CASSDVGRLNTEAFF. CDR3 DNA: TGTGCCAGCAGCGACGTGGGGAGGTTGAACACTGAAGCTTTCTTT.

This clone has a handful of counts. The chain joins TRBV7-2 to TRBJ1-5, with D hard to call. From germline, CDR1 is SGHTA and CDR2 FQGNSA. V shed 2 bases and J shed 6 bases, with 11 bases lying between them. This CDR3 contains 14 residues. CDR3 amino acids: CASSLMGGSQPQHF. The CDR3 coding sequence is TGTGCCAGCAGCTTAATGGGAGGTAGTCAGCCCCAGCATTTT.

This chain uses TRBV6-5 with TRBJ2-7; D possibly corresponds to TRBD1 (5 bases). The CDR3 totals 13 residues. V was clipped by 2 bases and J by 6 bases, with 11 bases between them. Germline V gene data show CDR1 as MNHEY and CDR2 as SVGAGI. Here the CDR3 reads CASSYRQLGEQYF. For the CDR3, the DNA is TGTGCCAGCAGTTACAGACAGCTCGGCGAGCAGTACTTC.

The V and J genes are TRBV5-4 and TRBJ2-2; perhaps TRBD2 as D (6 bases). V was shortened by 0 bases and J by 3 bases, with 15 bases between the two germline ends. CDR1 SGHNT and CDR2 YYREEE come from the germline V gene (reference sequence). There are 17 residues in the CDR3. As DNA, the CDR3 is TGTGCCAGCAGCTTGGGACGGGGGAATAGTTACACCGGGGAGCTGTTTTTT. As protein: CASSLGRGNSYTGELFF.

In this sample, this clone turned up once. The chain couples TRBV7-8 to TRBJ1-2; TRBD1 might be the D (6 bases). V was trimmed by 5 bases and J by 8 bases, leaving 15 bases between them. The CDR3 is made up of 13 amino acids. Germline V gives CDR1 SGHVS, CDR2 FQNEAQ. The CDR3 sequence is CASSPPGTTGYTF. The CDR3 DNA is TGTGCCAGCAGCCCCCCCGGGACAACCGGCTACACCTTC. The full variable domain, in which reference TRBV7-8 and TRBJ1-2 provide the parts outside the CDR3, is GAGVSQSPRYKVAKRGQDVALRCDPISGHVSLFWYQQALGQGPEFLTYFQNEAQLDKSGLPSDRFFAERPEGSVSTLKIQRTQQEDSAVYLCASSPPGTTGYTFGSGTRLTVV.

The V gene is TRBV19, the J gene TRBJ1-5; 7 nucleotides line up with TRBD1. The germline CDR1 and CDR2 sequences are LNHDA and SQIVND (reference sequence). The CDR3 is 16 residues long. After removal of 1 base from V and 1 base from J, the junction contained 4 bases not matched to a gene. CDR3 sequence (DNA): TGTGCCAGTAGTATAGTAGGGACAGAGAGCAATCAGCCCCAGCATTTT. Encoded protein: CASSIVGTESNQPQHF.

This clone has a single count. This sequence joins TRBV27 and TRBJ2-7; possible D gene TRBD2, 6 bases. The V gene's germline CDR1 is MNHEY and CDR2 SMNVEV (reference sequence). V lost 2 bases, J lost 1 base, and 12 bases lay in between. CDR3 length equals 15 residues. DNA for the CDR3: TGTGCCAGCAGTTTAGGTAGCGGCGTATCCTACGAGCAGTACTTC. The encoded protein is CASSLGSGVSYEQYF.

The V gene is TRBV3-1 (or the pseudogene TRBV3-2), the J gene TRBJ2-3; 11 positions agree with TRBD1. V lost 0 bases and J lost 6; bases outside the gene matches: 2. Germline V lookup: CDR1 LGHDT, CDR2 YNNKEL (reference sequence). The CDR3 totals 15 residues. The CDR3: CASSQDGDRGDTQYF. Written as DNA, the CDR3 is TGTGCCAGCAGCCAAGATGGGGACAGGGGGGATACGCAGTATTTT.

The rearrangement uses TRBV25-1 and TRBJ2-2, with TRBD2 as a possible D gene (6 bases). V lost 3 bases, J lost 6 bases, and 11 bases lay in between. CDR1 MGHDK and CDR2 SYGVNS come from the germline V gene. The CDR3 is 14 residues long. CDR3 DNA: TGTGCCAGCAGTGATTTGGGGGGTTCCGGGGAGCTGTTTTTT. Its translation: CASSDLGGSGELFF.

The chain joins TRBV7-9 to TRBJ2-4; maybe TRBD1 (6 bases). Trimming removed 5 bases from V and 8 bases from J, with 10 bases in between. This CDR3 region has 12 residues. From germline, CDR1 is SEHNR and CDR2 FQNEAQ (reference sequence). CDR3: CASSETGYIQYF. In DNA, the CDR3 is TGTGCCAGCAGCGAGACAGGATACATTCAGTACTTC.

The chain uses TRBV30 and TRBJ1-6; perhaps TRBD1 as D (5 bases). The germline V gene encodes CDR1 GTSNPN and CDR2 SVGIG (reference sequence). V dropped 3 bases and J dropped 10 bases, with 13 bases sitting between them. The CDR3 covers 13 residues. The CDR3 region is CAWRDNPGSPLHF. The DNA for the CDR3 is TGTGCCTGGAGGGATAATCCAGGGTCACCCCTCCACTTT.